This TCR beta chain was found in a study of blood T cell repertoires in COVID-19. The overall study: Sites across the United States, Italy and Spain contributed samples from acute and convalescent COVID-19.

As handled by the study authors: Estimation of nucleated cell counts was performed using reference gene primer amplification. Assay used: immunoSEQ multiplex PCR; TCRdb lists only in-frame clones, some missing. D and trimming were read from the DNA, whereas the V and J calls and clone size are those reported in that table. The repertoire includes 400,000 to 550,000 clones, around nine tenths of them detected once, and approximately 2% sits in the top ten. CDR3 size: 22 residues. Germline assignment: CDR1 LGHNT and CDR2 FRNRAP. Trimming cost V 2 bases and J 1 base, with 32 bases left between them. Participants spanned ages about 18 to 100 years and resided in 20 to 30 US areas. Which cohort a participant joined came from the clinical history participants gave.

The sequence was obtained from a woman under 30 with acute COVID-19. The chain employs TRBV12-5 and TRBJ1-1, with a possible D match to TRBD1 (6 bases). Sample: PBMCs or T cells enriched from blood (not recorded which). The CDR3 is CASGLLVLSSSTGTPKNTEAFF. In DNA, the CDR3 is TGTGCTAGTGGTTTGCTAGTTCTCTCGAGTTCTACCGGGACACCTAAGAACACTGAAGCTTTCTTT.